The 30 T cell receptor beta chains below all came from one sample that was sequenced in a study of blood T cell repertoires in COVID-19. Assay used: immunoSEQ multiplex PCR; TCRdb lists only in-frame clones, some missing. The sample has about 150,000 clones, around 87% seen once. Sequenced material: peripheral blood. These receptors were taken from a woman aged 55-70 years with active or convalescent COVID-19.

The V and J genes are TRBV7-8 and TRBJ2-3; D possibly corresponds to TRBD2 (6 bases). Trimming stripped 2 bases from V and 0 bases from J, with 15 bases between. Germline CDR1 reads SGHVS; CDR2 reads FQNEAQ. The CDR3 runs to 17 residues. The CDR3 nucleotides read TGTGCCAGCAGCTTATTCTCTGCGGGGACGAGCACAGATACGCAGTATTTT. Translated: CASSLFSAGTSTDTQYF.

The V gene is TRBV24-1, the J gene TRBJ2-1; TRBD1 might be the D (5 bases). The CDR3 is 13 residues long. Germline V gene lookup returns CDR1 KGHDR and CDR2 SFDVKD. Trimming stripped 5 bases from V and 7 bases from J, with 11 bases between. The CDR3 nucleotides are TGTGCCACCAGTGGACAGCCCGCGAATGAGCAGTTCTTC. This codes for CATSGQPANEQFF.

This chain connects TRBV20-1 to TRBJ1-4; maybe TRBD1 (6 bases). With 7 bases removed from V and 7 bases from J, the gap between germline ends came to 10 bases. Germline-derived CDR1 and CDR2 are DFQATT and SNEGSKA (reference sequence). The CDR3 covers 11 residues. This CDR3 reads CSGGPTEKLFF. Written as DNA, the CDR3 is TGCAGTGGGGGGCCCACTGAAAAACTGTTTTTT.

The chain recombines TRBV29-1 with TRBJ1-2; D may be TRBD1 (5 bases). The V gene's germline CDR1 is SQVTM and CDR2 ANQGSEA. The CDR3 spans 12 residues. V lost 8 bases and J lost 4, with 14 bases in between. The CDR3 is CSTSQGIYGYTF. DNA of the CDR3: TGCAGCACGAGCCAGGGTATCTATGGCTACACCTTC.

This clone came up a few times. The V call is TRBV7-9, the J call TRBJ1-1; the D is unclear. The CDR3 extends over 14 amino acids. Germline CDR1 reads SEHNR; CDR2 reads FQNEAQ (reference sequence). The V and J ends lost 5 bases and 1 base respectively, with 11 bases between them. CDR3 in amino acids: CASSPEVGNTEAFF. CDR3 in DNA: TGTGCCAGCAGCCCAGAGGTGGGGAACACTGAAGCTTTCTTT.

Concerning this clone: Distinct nucleotide sequences in the sample also encode this CDR3. This chain joins TRBV6-5 and TRBJ1-2; the D is unclear. The CDR3 has 12 amino acids. Per the germline V gene, CDR1 is MNHEY and CDR2 is SVGAGI. Trimming removed 4 bases at V and 2 bases at J, with 5 bases between. CDR3 DNA: TGTGCCAGCAGTTCGGGGAACTATGGCTACACCTTC. Its translation is CASSSGNYGYTF.

The chain combines TRBV2 with TRBJ2-5; D is possibly TRBD2 (6 bases). CDR1 SNHLY and CDR2 FYNNEI come from the germline V gene. This CDR3 is built from 12 residues. V gave up 6 bases and J gave up 5 bases, with 10 bases separating them. The CDR3 spells CASSRDLETQYF. The DNA of the CDR3 is TGTGCCAGCAGCCGGGACTTGGAGACCCAGTACTTC.

In DNA form, the CDR3 reads TGTGCCAGCAGCTCCCAGGCGGCGGGGGGTCACACAGATACGCAGTATTTT. Amino acid sequence: CASSSQAAGGHTDTQYF. This chain links TRBV7-6 with TRBJ2-3; 8 bases align to TRBD2. J gave up 2 bases and V 4 bases, and 11 bases lay outside the gene matches. Germline CDR1 reads SGHVS; CDR2 reads FNYEAQ. This CDR3 is built from 17 residues.

This chain joins TRBV4-2 and TRBJ1-4; 10 bases are a match to TRBD1. Germline V CDR1 and CDR2: LGHNA, YNFKEQ. V dropped 1 base and J dropped 8; count of bases not matched to a gene: 7. This CDR3 has 16 amino acids. CDR3 loop: CASSQGPGQGGEKLFF. The CDR3 nucleotides are TGTGCCAGCAGCCAAGGGCCAGGACAGGGGGGGGAAAAACTGTTTTTT.

The chain is built from TRBV5-4 and TRBJ1-4; 7 bases are shared with TRBD1. The CDR3 length is 15 residues. Germline V CDR1 and CDR2: SGHNT, YYREEE (reference sequence). V lost 1 base and J lost 8; bases outside the gene matches: 8. CDR3 sequence reads: CASSLRQGLDEKLFF. The CDR3 DNA reads TGTGCCAGCAGCTTGCGACAGGGCCTGGACGAAAAACTGTTTTTT.

The rearrangement joins TRBV11-2 to TRBJ1-4; tentative D call: TRBD1 (6 bases). Germline CDR1 SGHAT, CDR2 FQNNGV. The CDR3 has 14 residues. Between the trimmed V and J ends, which lost 8 bases and 2 bases, there was a span of 12 bases. The CDR3 loop is CASGGRGTNEKLFF. In DNA form, the CDR3 reads TGTGCCAGCGGGGGCAGGGGCACTAATGAAAAACTGTTTTTT.

This clone came up once. The chain employs TRBV19 and TRBJ1-1; D possibly corresponds to TRBD1 (5 bases). The germline V and J ends were trimmed by 5 bases and 7 bases, with 20 bases remaining between them. CDR3 length equals 15 residues. Germline V gene sequence: CDR1 LNHDA, CDR2 SQIVND (reference sequence). The CDR3 reads CASSARTRGSHEAFF. The CDR3 DNA follows: TGTGCCAGTAGTGCTAGAACAAGGGGTTCCCATGAAGCTTTCTTT.

The rearrangement uses TRBV2 and TRBJ1-2; 8 bases fit TRBD1. This CDR3 spans 14 amino acids. V lost 6 bases, J lost 4 bases, and 7 bases stayed unmatched. Germline CDR1 SNHLY, CDR2 FYNNEI. DNA for the CDR3: TGTGCCAGCAGCCGAGACAGGGGCCCCTATGGCTACACCTTC. Protein product: CASSRDRGPYGYTF.

The rearrangement joins TRBV11-2 to TRBJ2-7; D ambiguous. CDR3 length: 11 residues. Per the germline V gene, CDR1 is SGHAT and CDR2 is FQNNGV. V shed 5 bases and J shed 0 bases, with 2 bases lying between them. The CDR3 loop is CASSHSYEQYF. The CDR3 DNA reads TGTGCCAGCAGCCACTCCTACGAGCAGTACTTC.

This sequence joins TRBV7-9 and TRBJ1-1, with 9 nucleotides matching TRBD1. CDR1 and CDR2 from the germline V gene are SEHNR and FQNEAQ (reference sequence). Trimming at V came to 5 bases and at J to 2 bases, leaving 9 bases not matched to a gene. The length of the CDR3 is 16 residues. DNA of the CDR3: TGTGCCAGCAGCCTGCCGGGACAGGGAAAAAACACTGAAGCTTTCTTT. Protein product: CASSLPGQGKNTEAFF.

V gene TRBV3-1 (or the pseudogene TRBV3-2) combines with J gene TRBJ2-5; maybe TRBD2 (6 bases). The CDR3 length is 14 residues. Trimming shortened V by 1 base and J by 5 bases, and 11 bases separated the two germline ends. Germline V lookup: CDR1 LGHDT, CDR2 YNNKEL (reference sequence). CDR3 sequence reads: CASSQGLGRETQYF. The CDR3 bases are TGTGCCAGCAGCCAAGGACTAGGGCGGGAGACCCAGTACTTC.

This clone came up once. The chain links TRBV4-3 to TRBJ2-3, with TRBD2 matching over 13 bases. The CDR3 has 17 residues. Trimming took 0 bases from V and 9 from J; bases not matched to a gene: 9. Germline CDR1 is LGHNA and CDR2 is YSLEER. The CDR3 sequence is CASSQDRLAGGQETQYF. CDR3 nucleotides: TGCGCCAGCAGCCAAGACCGACTAGCGGGGGGCCAGGAGACGCAGTATTTT.

This rearrangement joins TRBV7-2 to TRBJ2-5; tentative D call: TRBD1 (6 bases). Germline CDR1 SGHTA, CDR2 FQGNSA. Trimming left V 5 bases short and J 0 bases short, with 13 bases between. The length of the CDR3 is 15 residues. The CDR3 here is CASSVQTGNQETQYF. The CDR3, as DNA: TGTGCCAGCAGCGTACAAACAGGGAACCAAGAGACCCAGTACTTC.

The chain combines TRBV12-3 or TRBV12-4 with TRBJ1-6; possible D gene TRBD1, 6 bases. The CDR3 length is 13 residues. The germline V and J ends were trimmed by 5 bases and 8 bases, with 10 bases remaining between them. The CDR3 coding sequence is TGTGCCAGCAGTATTAGGACAGATTCACCCCTCCACTTT. It translates to CASSIRTDSPLHF.

The chain uses TRBV4-2 and TRBJ1-3; 7 nucleotides line up with TRBD1. This CDR3 has 16 amino acids. Germline values: CDR1 LGHNA, CDR2 YNFKEQ. The V and J ends lost 1 base and 0 bases, in that order; junction bases with no gene match: 3. CDR3 loop: CASSQGQGSSGNTIYF. CDR3 nucleotides: TGTGCCAGCAGCCAAGGACAGGGTAGCTCTGGAAACACCATATATTTT.

V usage is TRBV19 and J usage is TRBJ1-2, with 10 bases identical to TRBD1. This CDR3 comprises 17 residues. Losses at the gene ends were 5 bases for V and 0 bases for J; bases not matched to a gene: 9. From germline, CDR1 is LNHDA and CDR2 SQIVND (reference sequence). CDR3 sequence: CASSSRTGGPTNYGYTF. The CDR3 bases are TGTGCCAGTAGTTCAAGGACAGGGGGACCTACTAACTATGGCTACACCTTC. Complete variable domain (other parts from reference TRBV19 and TRBJ1-2): DGGITQSPKYLFRKEGQNVTLSCEQNLNHDAMYWYRQDPGQGLRLIYYSQIVNDFQKGDIAEGYSVSREKKESFPLTVTSAQKNPTAFYLCASSSRTGGPTNYGYTFGSGTRLTVV.

The J gene is TRBJ1-3, the V gene TRBV28; TRBD1 is a possible D gene (5 bases). With 6 bases removed from V and 4 bases from J, the gap between germline ends came to 22 bases. The CDR3 covers 17 residues. Germline values: CDR1 MDHEN, CDR2 SYDVKM. CDR3 nucleotide sequence: TGTGCCAGCAGCGTCGGGGGTGGGCCGCGGGGCGGAAACACCATATATTTT. Amino acid sequence: CASSVGGGPRGGNTIYF. Filled out from reference TRBV28 and TRBJ1-3, the complete variable domain reads DVKVTQSSRYLVKRTGEKVFLECVQDMDHENMFWYRQDPGLGLRLIYFSYDVKMKEKGDIPEGYSVSREKKERFSLILESASTNQTSMYLCASSVGGGPRGGNTIYFGEGSWLTVV.

This sequence joins TRBV18 and TRBJ1-4, with 8 bases matching TRBD1. The length of the CDR3 is 15 residues. Germline-derived CDR1 and CDR2 are KGHSH and LQKENI. The J segment lost 11 bases and the V segment lost 3 bases, leaving 11 bases of the junction unmatched. The CDR3 protein is CASSPQEAGGWKLFF. CDR3 bases: TGTGCCAGCTCACCCCAGGAGGCAGGGGGCTGGAAACTGTTTTTT.

J is TRBJ1-6 and V is TRBV30, with TRBD1 as a possible D gene (6 bases). The CDR3 is 14 residues long. With 3 bases removed from V and 9 bases from J, the gap between germline ends came to 15 bases. CDR1 GTSNPN and CDR2 SVGIG come from the germline V gene (reference sequence). CDR3 residues: CAWSAWTEGSPLHF. CDR3 coding DNA: TGTGCCTGGAGCGCCTGGACAGAGGGTTCACCCCTCCACTTT.

The chain couples TRBV3-1 (or the pseudogene TRBV3-2) to TRBJ2-3, with 9 bases identical to TRBD2. CDR3 length equals 16 residues. The V gene end was trimmed by 4 bases and the J gene end by 5 bases; junction bases not matched to a gene: 10. CDR1 is LGHDT, CDR2 YNNKEL, per germline (reference sequence). The CDR3 is CASSPRIAGEGDTQYF. DNA for the CDR3: TGTGCCAGCAGCCCCCGGATAGCGGGGGAGGGAGATACGCAGTATTTT.

The V and J genes are TRBV4-3 and TRBJ1-3; no firm D call. The germline gives CDR1 LGHNA, CDR2 YSLEER. The CDR3 consists of 16 residues. The ends were cut back, 0 bases at V and 0 bases at J, with 9 bases in the middle. CDR3 loop: CASSQDAADSGNTIYF. CDR3 nucleotides: TGCGCCAGCAGCCAAGATGCGGCAGACTCTGGAAACACCATATATTTT.

This sequence joins TRBV7-2 and TRBJ1-2; TRBD1 matches 8 bases. Trimming removed 1 base from V and 8 bases from J; junction bases left unmatched: 15. This CDR3 spans 17 amino acids. Germline V gene sequence: CDR1 SGHTA, CDR2 FQGNSA. For the CDR3, the DNA is TGTGCCAGCAGCTTAGTAGGGCAGGGGGCGAAGAAGAAGGGCTACACCTTC. It is translated as CASSLVGQGAKKKGYTF. The full variable domain, its missing parts supplied by reference TRBV7-2 and TRBJ1-2, is GAGVSQSPSNKVTEKGKDVELRCDPISGHTALYWYRQSLGQGLEFLIYFQGNSAPDKSGLPSDRFSAERTGGSVSTLTIQRTQQEDSAVYLCASSLVGQGAKKKGYTFGSGTRLTVV.

In nucleotides, the CDR3 is TGTGCCAGTAGTACCCGGGGGGGCGCGAACACCGGGGAGCTGTTTTTT. It is translated as CASSTRGGANTGELFF. The gene calls are TRBV19 and TRBJ2-2, with TRBD2 matching 8 bases. Losses at the gene ends were 4 bases for V and 0 bases for J; bases not matched to a gene: 4. The CDR3 has 16 residues. CDR1 and CDR2 from the germline V gene are LNHDA and SQIVND (reference sequence).

This rearrangement joins TRBV9 to TRBJ2-1; the match to TRBD2 covers 14 bases. J gave up 7 bases and V 6 bases, and 3 bases lay outside the gene matches. CDR1 SGDLS and CDR2 YYNGEE come from the germline V gene. The CDR3 is 14 amino acids. The DNA for the CDR3 is TGTGCCAGCAACGGACTAGCGGGGGGTAATGAGCAGTTCTTC. Amino acids: CASNGLAGGNEQFF.

V gene TRBV2 combines with J gene TRBJ1-2, with a weak D call TRBD1 (6 bases). V lost 5 bases and J lost 8, with 12 bases in between. Germline CDR1 and CDR2: SNHLY and FYNNEI. The length of the CDR3 is 12 residues. CDR3 in DNA: TGTGCCAGCAGTTCTCAGGGGTCGGGCTACACCTTC. Translation: CASSSQGSGYTF. The whole variable domain, remainder taken from reference TRBV2 and TRBJ1-2, is EPEVTQTPSHQVTQMGQEVILRCVPISNHLYFYWYRQILGQKVEFLVSFYNNEISEKSEIFDDQFSVERPDGSNFTLKIRSTKLEDSAMYFCASSSQGSGYTFGSGTRLTVV.